The rows below give T cell receptor beta chains drawn from one sample of a study of cytomegalovirus exposure and HLA in healthy donors. Sequencing used immunoSEQ multiplex PCR; TCRdb keeps in-frame clones, though not all of them. The data show 90,000 to 100,000 clones, around 80% seen once. Sequencing was performed on PBMCs. Receptor source: a woman aged 55-69 years in good health and CMV-seronegative. Each CDR3 is given with its conserved first and last residue. Fields, in order: J gene, D gene, clone size, V gene, CDR3 DNA, CDR3 protein. D genes are given only for firm matches. The size field is filled for only some rows; it gives once, few, many or a size class.

>TRBJ1-2|.|.|TRBV5-5
TGTGCCAGCAGCTTGGCTAGCAGTAACTATGGCTACACCTTC
CASSLASSNYGYTF
>TRBJ2-3|TRBD2|.|TRBV25-1
TGTGCCAGCAGTGACCTAACTAGCGTTCAAGATACGCAGTATTTT
CASSDLTSVQDTQYF
>TRBJ2-1|TRBD2|.|TRBV2
TGTGCCAGCAGTGAAGCGGGTAGCGGGGGCTACAATGAGCAGTTCTTC
CASSEAGSGGYNEQFF
>TRBJ2-7|TRBD1|.|TRBV18
TGTGCCAGCTCAACTCCCACAGGGGGCATCCCCTACGAGCAGTACTTC
CASSTPTGGIPYEQYF
>TRBJ2-3|.|.|TRBV29-1
TGCAGCGTTGGACCACGGCCGACAGGGGAGGGAGATACGCAGTATTTT
CSVGPRPTGEGDTQYF
>TRBJ1-2|.|.|TRBV6-5
TGTGCCAGCAGTTACTCGTACAGGGTTTACGACTATGGCTACACCTTC
CASSYSYRVYDYGYTF
>TRBJ2-7|.|once|TRBV6-1
TGTGCCAGCAGTGAAGCTGGGCAGTCCTACGAGCAGTACTTC
CASSEAGQSYEQYF
>TRBJ1-6|TRBD1|.|TRBV7-9
TGTGCCAGCAGCCAGGGACAGTTAAATTCACCCCTCCACTTT
CASSQGQLNSPLHF
>TRBJ2-3|TRBD2|once|TRBV15
TGTGCCACCAGCAGAACTAGCGGGGGGTTAACAGATACGCAGTATTTT
CATSRTSGGLTDTQYF
>TRBJ2-3|TRBD2|once|TRBV5-1
TGCGCCAGCAGCCCAGCCTTAGCGGGGGACTCCGCCACAGATACGCAGTATTTT
CASSPALAGDSATDTQYF
>TRBJ1-1|TRBD1|.|TRBV19
TGTGCCAGTGCGGAGGGGACAGTAAACACTGAAGCTTTCTTT
CASAEGTVNTEAFF
>TRBJ2-4|.|.|TRBV9
TGTGCCAGCAGCGGGAGGGGTTCCAAAAACATTCAGTACTTC
CASSGRGSKNIQYF
>TRBJ2-5|.|.|TRBV5-4
TGTGCCAGCAGCTTGAGAGCAGGGGAGACCCAGTACTTC
CASSLRAGETQYF
>TRBJ1-1|.|.|TRBV5-6
TGTGCCAGCAGCTTGCCAGGGCTAGGAGCTTTCTTT
CASSLPGLGAFF
>TRBJ1-2|.|.|TRBV4-3
TGCGCCAGCAGCCCCAGTGTGAACTATGGCTACACCTTC
CASSPSVNYGYTF
>TRBJ1-1|TRBD1|.|TRBV2
TGTGCCAGCCGTGAGGGGGCCAGGGTGAACACTGAAGCTTTCTTT
CASREGARVNTEAFF
>TRBJ2-1|TRBD2|.|TRBV6-5
TGTGCCAGCAGTTACTCGACGGGGGGGGGCCTGGTCTTC
CASSYSTGGGLVF
>TRBJ2-5|.|.|TRBV29-1
TGCAGCGTCTACAGGTTAAGGCAGACCCAGTACTTC
CSVYRLRQTQYF
>TRBJ2-2|.|few|TRBV19
TGTGCCAGTAGTATAAGAGCAGGATGGGACACCGGGGAGCTGTTTTTT
CASSIRAGWDTGELFF
>TRBJ2-2|TRBD2|.|TRBV11-2
TGTGCCAGCAGCTTCCGGGACTACGCAACCGGGGAGCTGTTTTTT
CASSFRDYATGELFF
>TRBJ1-2|TRBD1|once|TRBV4-3
TGCGCCAGCAGCCGAGCGGGACAGGGGAATGGCTACACCTTC
CASSRAGQGNGYTF
>TRBJ2-5|.|.|TRBV18
TGTGCCAGCTCCCACGGACAAGTAGAGACCCAGTACTTC
CASSHGQVETQYF
>TRBJ1-2|.|few|TRBV6-5
TGTGCCAGCAGTTACTGGCAGAACTATGGCTACACCTTC
CASSYWQNYGYTF
>TRBJ2-1|TRBD1|once|TRBV7-9
TGTGCCAGCAGCTTAGGGGACAGGGGGATACATGATGAGCAGTTCTTC
CASSLGDRGIHDEQFF
>TRBJ2-7|.|few|TRBV6-5
TGTGCCAGCAGTTACACCCGACACACGGCCTACGAGCAGTACTTC
CASSYTRHTAYEQYF
>TRBJ2-2|.|.|TRBV11-3
TGTGCCAGCAGCTTAGTTTCGGGGTTGGGCGGGGAGCTGTTTTTT
CASSLVSGLGGELFF
>TRBJ2-1|.|.|TRBV4-3
TGCGCCAGCAGCCACCCGAATAGGCGGAGCTCCTACAATGAGCAGTTCTTC
CASSHPNRRSSYNEQFF
>TRBJ2-7|TRBD1|few|TRBV6-7
TGTGCCAGCAGGCAGGGGACAGTCCTATCCTACGAGCAGTACTTC
CASRQGTVLSYEQYF
>TRBJ1-1|.|.|TRBV5-1
TGCGCCAGCAGCTTGGGGGCGAACACTGAAGCTTTCTTT
CASSLGANTEAFF
>TRBJ2-1|.|.|TRBV7-2
TGTGCCAGCAGTACGGGGGGCTCGGTGAATGAGCAGTTCTTC
CASSTGGSVNEQFF
>TRBJ1-2|TRBD1|.|TRBV10-3
TGTGCCATCAGGGGACAGATTAACTATGGCTACACCTTC
CAIRGQINYGYTF
>TRBJ2-3|.|.|TRBV2
TGTGCCAGCAGGACTTACACAGATACGCAGTATTTT
CASRTYTDTQYF
>TRBJ1-2|.|.|TRBV27
TGTGCCAGCAGTTATTCGTCAGGGAACTATGGCTACACCTTC
CASSYSSGNYGYTF
>TRBJ2-7|TRBD2|.|TRBV6-5
TGTGCCAGCAGTTACTCGGGAGGGAGCTACGAGCAGTACTTC
CASSYSGGSYEQYF
>TRBJ2-1|.|.|TRBV4-3
TGCGCCAGCAGCCAAGATCGCGGGGGCCCGAATGAGCAGTTCTTC
CASSQDRGGPNEQFF
>TRBJ2-3|TRBD2|few|TRBV6-5
TGTGCCAGCAGTTACGGGGGAGGGCCCACAGATACGCAGTATTTT
CASSYGGGPTDTQYF
>TRBJ2-1|.|.|TRBV28
TGTGCCAGCAGTCCCCGCCGAGGCAATGAGCAGTTCTTC
CASSPRRGNEQFF
>TRBJ1-1|.|.|TRBV30
TGTGCCTGGAGTGACGGGGTAGGGATGAGGGCTTTCTTT
CAWSDGVGMRAFF
>TRBJ1-1|TRBD1|.|TRBV11-2
TGTGCCAGCAGCTTAGTGACAGGGAGAGTGGGCACTGAAGCTTTCTTT
CASSLVTGRVGTEAFF
>TRBJ1-4|.|few|TRBV10-3
TGTGCCATCAGGGACCCAACTGGGAGTGAAAAACTGTTTTTT
CAIRDPTGSEKLFF
>TRBJ1-2|.|.|TRBV25-1
TGTGCCAGCAGTGAATCGGGGGACCCTCCTCGGCCCTACACCTTC
CASSESGDPPRPYTF
>TRBJ1-5|TRBD1|few|TRBV9
TGTGCCAGCAGCGTGGGACAGGGGGTTGATCAGCCCCAGCATTTT
CASSVGQGVDQPQHF
>TRBJ2-7|TRBD1|.|TRBV5-6
TGTGCCAGCAGCTTGTATACAGGGGTCTACGAGCAGTACTTC
CASSLYTGVYEQYF
>TRBJ1-5|.|.|TRBV6-5
TGTGCCAGCAGGCCTCTACAGAGCAATCAGCCCCAGCATTTT
CASRPLQSNQPQHF
>TRBJ1-2|.|.|TRBV5-1
TGCGCCAGCAGCCCTTCGGGGGGGCCGCTCTATGGCTACACCTTC
CASSPSGGPLYGYTF
>TRBJ2-2|TRBD2|.|TRBV19
TGTGCCAGTAGTCTACTAGCGGGAGGGCCCGGGGAGCTGTTTTTT
CASSLLAGGPGELFF